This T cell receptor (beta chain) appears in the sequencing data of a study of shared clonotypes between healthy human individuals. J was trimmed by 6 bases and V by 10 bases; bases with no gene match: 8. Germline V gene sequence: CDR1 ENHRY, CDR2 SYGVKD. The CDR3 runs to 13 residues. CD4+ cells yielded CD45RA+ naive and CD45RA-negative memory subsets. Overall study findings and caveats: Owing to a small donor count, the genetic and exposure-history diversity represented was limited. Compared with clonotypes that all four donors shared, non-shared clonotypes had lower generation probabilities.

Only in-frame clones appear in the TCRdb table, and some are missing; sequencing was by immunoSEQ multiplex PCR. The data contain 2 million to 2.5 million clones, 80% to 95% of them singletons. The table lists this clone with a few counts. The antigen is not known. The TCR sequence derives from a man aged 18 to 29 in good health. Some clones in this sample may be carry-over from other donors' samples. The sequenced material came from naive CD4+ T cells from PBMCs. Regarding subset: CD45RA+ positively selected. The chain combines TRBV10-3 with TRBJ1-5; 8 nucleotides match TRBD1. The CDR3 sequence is CATRTGPPQPQHF. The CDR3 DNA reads TGTGCCACGCGGACAGGGCCACCTCAGCCCCAGCATTTT.